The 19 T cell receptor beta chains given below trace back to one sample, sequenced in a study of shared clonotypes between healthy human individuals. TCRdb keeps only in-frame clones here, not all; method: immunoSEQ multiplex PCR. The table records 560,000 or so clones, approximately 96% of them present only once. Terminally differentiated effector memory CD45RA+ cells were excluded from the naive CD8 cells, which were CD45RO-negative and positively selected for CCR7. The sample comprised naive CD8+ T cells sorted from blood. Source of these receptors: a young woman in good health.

The CDR3 DNA reads as TGTGCCAGCAGCTTATACATGGATCGAAACAATGAGCAGTTCTTC. Translating it yields CASSLYMDRNNEQFF. The chain employs TRBV7-6 and TRBJ2-1; unclear D gene. CDR3 length: 15 amino acids. V was cut by 2 bases and J by 5 bases, with 13 bases left in between. From germline, CDR1 is SGHVS and CDR2 FNYEAQ. The variable domain in full, completed from reference TRBV7-6 and TRBJ2-1, reads GAGVSQSPRYKVTKRGQDVALRCDPISGHVSLYWYRQALGQGPEFLTYFNYEAQQDKSGLPNDRFSAERPEGSISTLTIQRTEQRDSAMYRCASSLYMDRNNEQFFGPGTRLTVL.

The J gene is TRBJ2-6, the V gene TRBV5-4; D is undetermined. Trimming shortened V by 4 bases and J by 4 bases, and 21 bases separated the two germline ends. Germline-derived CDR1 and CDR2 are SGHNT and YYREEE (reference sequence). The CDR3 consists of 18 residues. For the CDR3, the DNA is TGTGCCAGCAGCACCTCTGACTTGAGTGTCTTGGGGGCCAACGTCCTGACTTTC. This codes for CASSTSDLSVLGANVLTF.

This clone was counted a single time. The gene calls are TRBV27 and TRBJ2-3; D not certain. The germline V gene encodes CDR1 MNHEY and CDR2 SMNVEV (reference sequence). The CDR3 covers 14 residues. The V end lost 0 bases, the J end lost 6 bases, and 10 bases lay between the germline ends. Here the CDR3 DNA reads TGTGCCAGCAGTTTATCTAATAGACCGGATACGCAGTATTTT. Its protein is CASSLSNRPDTQYF.

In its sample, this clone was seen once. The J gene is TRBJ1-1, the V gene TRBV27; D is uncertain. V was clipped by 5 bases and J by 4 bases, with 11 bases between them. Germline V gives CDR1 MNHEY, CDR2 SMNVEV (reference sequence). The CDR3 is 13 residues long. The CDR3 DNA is TGTGCCAGCAGTCTAAACCTTGTCACTGAAGCTTTCTTT. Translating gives CASSLNLVTEAFF.

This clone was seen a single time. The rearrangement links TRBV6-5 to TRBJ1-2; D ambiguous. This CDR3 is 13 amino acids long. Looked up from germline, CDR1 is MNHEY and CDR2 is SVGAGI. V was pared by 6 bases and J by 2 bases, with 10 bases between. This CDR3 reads CASSYAANYGYTF. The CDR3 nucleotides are TGTGCCAGCAGCTACGCGGCCAACTATGGCTACACCTTC.

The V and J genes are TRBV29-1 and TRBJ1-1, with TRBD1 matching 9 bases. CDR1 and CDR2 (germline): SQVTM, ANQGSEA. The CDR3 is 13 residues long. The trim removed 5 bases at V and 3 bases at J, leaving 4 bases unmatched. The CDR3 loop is CSVRQGGYTEAFF. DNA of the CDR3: TGCAGCGTTAGACAGGGGGGTTACACTGAAGCTTTCTTT.

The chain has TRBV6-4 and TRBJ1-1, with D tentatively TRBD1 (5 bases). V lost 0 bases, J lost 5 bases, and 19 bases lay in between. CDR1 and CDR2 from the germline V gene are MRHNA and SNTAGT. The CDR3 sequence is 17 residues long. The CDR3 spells CASSDSISRGPSTEAFF. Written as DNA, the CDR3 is TGTGCCAGCAGTGACTCGATAAGTCGGGGACCGTCGACTGAAGCTTTCTTT.

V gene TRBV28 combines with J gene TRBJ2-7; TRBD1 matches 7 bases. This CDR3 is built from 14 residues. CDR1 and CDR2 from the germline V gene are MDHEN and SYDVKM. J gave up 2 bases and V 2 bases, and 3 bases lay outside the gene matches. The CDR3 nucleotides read TGTGCCAGCAGTTTAGACAGGGCAACCTACGAGCAGTACTTC. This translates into CASSLDRATYEQYF. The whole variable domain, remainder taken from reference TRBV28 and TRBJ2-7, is DVKVTQSSRYLVKRTGEKVFLECVQDMDHENMFWYRQDPGLGLRLIYFSYDVKMKEKGDIPEGYSVSREKKERFSLILESASTNQTSMYLCASSLDRATYEQYFGPGTRLTVT.

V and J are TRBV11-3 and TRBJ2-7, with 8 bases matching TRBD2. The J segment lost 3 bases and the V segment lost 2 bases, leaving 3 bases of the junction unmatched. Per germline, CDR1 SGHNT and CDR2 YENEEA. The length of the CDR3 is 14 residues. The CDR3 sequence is CASSLSSGSYEQYF. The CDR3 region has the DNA TGTGCCAGCAGCTTATCCAGCGGGAGCTACGAGCAGTACTTC.

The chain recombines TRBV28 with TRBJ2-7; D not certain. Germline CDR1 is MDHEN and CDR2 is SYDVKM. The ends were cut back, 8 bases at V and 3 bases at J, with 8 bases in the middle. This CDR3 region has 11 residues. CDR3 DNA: TGTGCCAGCGCGAATTACTACGAGCAGTACTTC. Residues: CASANYYEQYF.

The CDR3 loop reads CASSFGLARQETQYF. In DNA, the CDR3 is TGTGCCAGCAGCTTTGGACTAGCTCGACAAGAGACCCAGTACTTC. This chain links TRBV7-8 with TRBJ2-5; 8 nucleotides agree with TRBD2. The germline V gene has CDR1 SGHVS and CDR2 FQNEAQ. V trimming: 3 bases; J trimming: 2 bases; junction bases outside the gene matches: 5. The CDR3 is 15 residues long.

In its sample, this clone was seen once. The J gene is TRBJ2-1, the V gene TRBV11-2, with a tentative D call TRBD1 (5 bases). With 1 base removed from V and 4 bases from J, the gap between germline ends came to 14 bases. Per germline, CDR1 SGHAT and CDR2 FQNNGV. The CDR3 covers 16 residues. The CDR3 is CASSLGGRTIYNEQFF. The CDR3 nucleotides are TGTGCCAGCAGCTTAGGGGGCAGGACGATATACAATGAGCAGTTCTTC.

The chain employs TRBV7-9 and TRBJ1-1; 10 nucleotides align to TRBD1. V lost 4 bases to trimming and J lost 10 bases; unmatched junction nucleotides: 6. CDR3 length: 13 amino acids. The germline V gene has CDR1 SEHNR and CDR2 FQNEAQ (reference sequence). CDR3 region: CASSSDRGRGAFF. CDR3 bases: TGTGCCAGCAGCTCAGACAGGGGGCGCGGAGCTTTCTTT.

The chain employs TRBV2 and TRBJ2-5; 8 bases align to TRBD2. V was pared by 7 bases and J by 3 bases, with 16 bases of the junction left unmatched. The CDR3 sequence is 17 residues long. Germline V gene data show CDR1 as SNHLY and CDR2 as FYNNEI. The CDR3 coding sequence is TGTGCCAGCAATCAGGCGGGAGGAAGGGGAACGGAAGAGACCCAGTACTTC. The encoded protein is CASNQAGGRGTEETQYF.

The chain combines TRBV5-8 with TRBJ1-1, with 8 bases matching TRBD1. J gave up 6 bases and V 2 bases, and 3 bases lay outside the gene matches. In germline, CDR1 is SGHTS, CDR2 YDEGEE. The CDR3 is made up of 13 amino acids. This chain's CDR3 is CASSLGQGPEAFF. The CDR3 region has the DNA TGTGCCAGCAGCTTAGGACAGGGCCCTGAAGCTTTCTTT. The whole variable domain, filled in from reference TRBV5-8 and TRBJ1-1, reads EAGVTQSPTHLIKTRGQQATLRCSPISGHTSVYWYQQALGLGLQFLLWYDEGEERNRGNFPPRFSGRQFPNYSSELNVNALELEDSALYLCASSLGQGPEAFFGQGTRLTVV.

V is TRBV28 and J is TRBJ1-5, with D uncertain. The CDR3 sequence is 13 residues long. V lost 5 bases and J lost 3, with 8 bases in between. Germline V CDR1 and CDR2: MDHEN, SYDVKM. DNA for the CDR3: TGTGCCAGCAGTCGAGAAAACAATCAGCCCCAGCATTTT. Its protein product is CASSRENNQPQHF.

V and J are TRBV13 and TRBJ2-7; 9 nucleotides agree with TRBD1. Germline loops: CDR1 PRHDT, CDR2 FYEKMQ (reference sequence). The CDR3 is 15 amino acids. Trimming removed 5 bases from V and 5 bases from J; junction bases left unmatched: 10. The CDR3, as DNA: TGTGCCAGCAGCGAAGGGACAGGGAGGGTCAACGAGCAGTACTTC. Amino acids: CASSEGTGRVNEQYF.

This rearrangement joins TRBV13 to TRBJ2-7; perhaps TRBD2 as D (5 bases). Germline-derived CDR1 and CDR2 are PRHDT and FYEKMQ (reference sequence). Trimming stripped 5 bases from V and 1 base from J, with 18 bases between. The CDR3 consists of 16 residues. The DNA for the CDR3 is TGTGCCAGCAGCCCCTTAGGTACCGGGGTGTCCTACGAGCAGTACTTC. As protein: CASSPLGTGVSYEQYF.

DNA for the CDR3: TGTGCCAGCAGGGACCGACACCGGGACAAAAGATTGGACACTGAAGCTTTCTTT. The encoded protein is CASRDRHRDKRLDTEAFF. The chain uses TRBV28 and TRBJ1-1; a weak D match, TRBD1 (6 bases). The CDR3 is made up of 18 amino acids. Trimming shortened V by 6 bases and J by 3 bases, and 26 bases separated the two germline ends. Per germline, CDR1 MDHEN and CDR2 SYDVKM.